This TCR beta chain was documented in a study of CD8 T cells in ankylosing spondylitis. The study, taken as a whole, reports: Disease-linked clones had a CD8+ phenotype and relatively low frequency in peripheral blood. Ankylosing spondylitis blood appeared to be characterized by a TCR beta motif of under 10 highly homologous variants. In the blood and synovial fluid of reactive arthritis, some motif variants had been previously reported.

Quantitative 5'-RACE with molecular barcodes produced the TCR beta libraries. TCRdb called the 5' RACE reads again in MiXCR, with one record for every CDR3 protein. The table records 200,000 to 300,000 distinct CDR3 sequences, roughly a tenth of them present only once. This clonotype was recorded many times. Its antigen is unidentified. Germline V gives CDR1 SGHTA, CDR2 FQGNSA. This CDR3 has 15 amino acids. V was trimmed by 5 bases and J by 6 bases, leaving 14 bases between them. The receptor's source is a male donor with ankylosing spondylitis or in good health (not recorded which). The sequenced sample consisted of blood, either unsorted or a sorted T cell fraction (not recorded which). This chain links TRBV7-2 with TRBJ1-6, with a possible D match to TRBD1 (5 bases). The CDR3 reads CASSAGGMGNSPLHF. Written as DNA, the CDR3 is TGTGCCAGCAGCGCTGGGGGGATGGGTAATTCACCCCTCCACTTT.